A selection of T cell receptor beta chains follows, all from one sample in a study of blood T cell repertoires in COVID-19. The repertoire was sequenced with immunoSEQ multiplex PCR; TCRdb's copy has only in-frame clones and lacks some. The sample gives approximately 230,000 clones, approximately 82% of which show up once; roughly 15% is in the top ten. The sequenced sample was PBMCs or T cells enriched from blood (not recorded which). Source of these receptors: a middle-aged man who had recovered from COVID-19. Each CDR3 is given with its conserved first and last residue. Fields, in order: V gene, clone size, D gene, J gene, CDR3 DNA, CDR3 protein. A D gene is named only where the DNA matches it firmly. Rows give clone size only sometimes, using once, few, many, or a class for an expanded clone.

V gene: TRBV24-1; clone size: -; D gene: -; J gene: TRBJ1-2; CDR3 DNA: TGTGCCACCAGTCAGTCAACTACTAACTATGGCTACACCTTC; CDR3 protein: CATSQSTTNYGYTF
V gene: TRBV5-1; clone size: -; D gene: -; J gene: TRBJ1-1; CDR3 DNA: TGCGCCAGCAGCTTGGGACAGAGGATGAACACTGAAGCTTTCTTT; CDR3 protein: CASSLGQRMNTEAFF
V gene: TRBV28; clone size: -; D gene: -; J gene: TRBJ2-7; CDR3 DNA: TGTGCCAGCAGTTTATGGCCCCGGGACTACGAGCAGTACTTC; CDR3 protein: CASSLWPRDYEQYF
V gene: TRBV29-1; clone size: -; D gene: -; J gene: TRBJ1-1; CDR3 DNA: TGCAGCGTTACGGACGGACATGAAGCTTTCTTT; CDR3 protein: CSVTDGHEAFF
V gene: TRBV10-3; clone size: -; D gene: -; J gene: TRBJ2-3; CDR3 DNA: TGTGCCATCCGCCGAGACCAGGGTTCGGATACGCAGTATTTT; CDR3 protein: CAIRRDQGSDTQYF
V gene: TRBV28; clone size: -; D gene: -; J gene: TRBJ1-2; CDR3 DNA: TGTGCCAGCAGACAGGGAACTTATGGCTACACCTTC; CDR3 protein: CASRQGTYGYTF
V gene: TRBV7-9; clone size: -; D gene: TRBD2; J gene: TRBJ2-1; CDR3 DNA: TGTGCCAGCAGCTCGGTGGGGGATGGGACTAGTCACAATGAGCAGTTCTTC; CDR3 protein: CASSSVGDGTSHNEQFF
V gene: TRBV4-3; clone size: -; D gene: -; J gene: TRBJ2-1; CDR3 DNA: TGCGCCAGCAGCCAAGACCAGGGTCCGAGGTACAATGAGCAGTTCTTC; CDR3 protein: CASSQDQGPRYNEQFF
V gene: TRBV3-1/TRBV3-2; clone size: -; D gene: TRBD2; J gene: TRBJ2-1; CDR3 DNA: TGTGCCAGCAGCCTATTAGCGGGAGCGGCCAATGAGCAGTTCTTC; CDR3 protein: CASSLLAGAANEQFF
V gene: TRBV20-1; clone size: -; D gene: -; J gene: TRBJ1-1; CDR3 DNA: TGCAGTGCTTCAGGAAACACTGAAGCTTTCTTT; CDR3 protein: CSASGNTEAFF
V gene: TRBV4-3; clone size: -; D gene: TRBD2; J gene: TRBJ2-7; CDR3 DNA: TGCGCCAGCAGCCATATGACTAGCGGGGCCCACGAGCAGTACTTC; CDR3 protein: CASSHMTSGAHEQYF
V gene: TRBV10-3; clone size: -; D gene: TRBD1; J gene: TRBJ2-7; CDR3 DNA: TGTGCCATCAGAAGGGACAGCTCCTACGAGCAGTACTTC; CDR3 protein: CAIRRDSSYEQYF
V gene: TRBV3-1/TRBV3-2; clone size: -; D gene: -; J gene: TRBJ2-7; CDR3 DNA: TGTGCCAGCAGCCATCTCAGCGGACCCGAGCAGTACTTC; CDR3 protein: CASSHLSGPEQYF
V gene: TRBV19; clone size: few; D gene: -; J gene: TRBJ2-3; CDR3 DNA: TGTGCCAGTGGGAAGTCGAGAGGGTCTTCTATCACAGATACGCAGTATTTT; CDR3 protein: CASGKSRGSSITDTQYF
V gene: TRBV19; clone size: -; D gene: -; J gene: TRBJ2-5; CDR3 DNA: TGTGCCAGTAGTATGCAGGGGACGCAAGAGACCCAGTACTTC; CDR3 protein: CASSMQGTQETQYF
V gene: TRBV3-1/TRBV3-2; clone size: -; D gene: TRBD1; J gene: TRBJ1-1; CDR3 DNA: TGTGCCAGCAGCCACAACACAGGGGGCGGTTTCTTT; CDR3 protein: CASSHNTGGGFF
V gene: TRBV11-3; clone size: -; D gene: -; J gene: TRBJ2-3; CDR3 DNA: TGTGCCAGCAGCTCCCGGTTAGGAGGGGCAGATACGCAGTATTTT; CDR3 protein: CASSSRLGGADTQYF
V gene: TRBV19; clone size: few; D gene: TRBD2; J gene: TRBJ2-5; CDR3 DNA: TGTGCCTGCCGGGATAGCGGGGGACCTCAAGAGACCCAGTACTTC; CDR3 protein: CACRDSGGPQETQYF
V gene: TRBV4-2; clone size: -; D gene: TRBD1; J gene: TRBJ1-5; CDR3 DNA: TGTGCCAGCAGCCACCGCGGGGACAGGTCGCATCAGCCCCAGCATTTT; CDR3 protein: CASSHRGDRSHQPQHF
V gene: TRBV6-5; clone size: once; D gene: -; J gene: TRBJ2-7; CDR3 DNA: TGTGCCACCGCGGGACCCACCTACGAGCAGTACTTC; CDR3 protein: CATAGPTYEQYF
V gene: TRBV28; clone size: -; D gene: TRBD2; J gene: TRBJ2-1; CDR3 DNA: TGTGCCAGCAGTTTACTGGGTGGCGGGGGGGCAGTAAATGAGCAGTTCTTC; CDR3 protein: CASSLLGGGGAVNEQFF
V gene: TRBV6-5; clone size: -; D gene: -; J gene: TRBJ1-1; CDR3 DNA: TGTGCCAGCAGTTACTCCGCGCGGGGGAACACTGAAGCTTTCTTT; CDR3 protein: CASSYSARGNTEAFF
V gene: TRBV28; clone size: -; D gene: TRBD2; J gene: TRBJ2-7; CDR3 DNA: TGTGCCAGCAGGGCTAGCGGGAGCACCTACGAGCAGTACTTC; CDR3 protein: CASRASGSTYEQYF
V gene: TRBV15; clone size: -; D gene: TRBD2; J gene: TRBJ2-2; CDR3 DNA: TGTGCCACCAGCAGAGTTTACGGGGGGTACACCGGGGAGCTGTTTTTT; CDR3 protein: CATSRVYGGYTGELFF
V gene: TRBV4-1; clone size: -; D gene: TRBD2; J gene: TRBJ2-3; CDR3 DNA: TGCGCCAGCAGCCAGAGACTAGCGGGGGAGACCACAGATACGCAGTATTTT; CDR3 protein: CASSQRLAGETTDTQYF
V gene: TRBV7-9; clone size: -; D gene: -; J gene: TRBJ1-1; CDR3 DNA: TGTGCCAGCAGTTTACAGGGATCGAACACTGAAGCTTTCTTT; CDR3 protein: CASSLQGSNTEAFF
V gene: TRBV6-5; clone size: -; D gene: -; J gene: TRBJ1-6; CDR3 DNA: TGTGCCAGCAGTTACTCGTATGAGGGAAGAGGACCCCTCCACTTT; CDR3 protein: CASSYSYEGRGPLHF
V gene: TRBV10-3; clone size: -; D gene: TRBD1; J gene: TRBJ2-1; CDR3 DNA: TGTGCCATCAGCGACAGGGATGAGCAGTTCTTC; CDR3 protein: CAISDRDEQFF
V gene: TRBV30; clone size: -; D gene: TRBD1; J gene: TRBJ2-5; CDR3 DNA: TGTGCCTGGAGGCCTTCCCCCCCGGACAGGGGCCGGAGGGAGACCCAGTACTTC; CDR3 protein: CAWRPSPPDRGRRETQYF
V gene: TRBV7-2; clone size: -; D gene: TRBD2; J gene: TRBJ2-3; CDR3 DNA: TGTGCCAGCAGCTCGTTAAATAGCGGGGGGGCGGGCACGCAGTATTTT; CDR3 protein: CASSSLNSGGAGTQYF
V gene: TRBV5-6; clone size: few; D gene: -; J gene: TRBJ2-3; CDR3 DNA: TGTGCCAGCAGCTTGGAACAGGAAAGCACAGATACGCAGTATTTT; CDR3 protein: CASSLEQESTDTQYF
V gene: TRBV5-1; clone size: many; D gene: -; J gene: TRBJ1-6; CDR3 DNA: TGCGCCAGCAGCCCTACGGGGAATGATAATTCACCCCTCCACTTT; CDR3 protein: CASSPTGNDNSPLHF
V gene: TRBV5-6; clone size: once; D gene: TRBD1; J gene: TRBJ1-5; CDR3 DNA: TGTGCCAGCAGCTTGCGGACAGGTGGGAATCAGCCCCAGCATTTT; CDR3 protein: CASSLRTGGNQPQHF
V gene: TRBV28; clone size: -; D gene: TRBD1; J gene: TRBJ1-1; CDR3 DNA: TGTGCCAGCAGCCTGACAGGGGCATTTACTGAAGCTTTCTTT; CDR3 protein: CASSLTGAFTEAFF
V gene: TRBV27; clone size: -; D gene: TRBD1; J gene: TRBJ2-4; CDR3 DNA: TGTGCCAGCAGCAGGCAGGGGGTGACCCCGGTCTATCTAGCCAAAAACATTCAGTACTTC; CDR3 protein: CASSRQGVTPVYLAKNIQYF
V gene: TRBV28; clone size: -; D gene: -; J gene: TRBJ2-1; CDR3 DNA: TGTGCCAGCAGTTTCCCAGTTTACAATGAGCAGTTCTTC; CDR3 protein: CASSFPVYNEQFF
V gene: TRBV7-3; clone size: -; D gene: -; J gene: TRBJ1-5; CDR3 DNA: TGTGCCAGCAGCTTATCGGGGGATGGGGGTCAGCCCCAGCATTTT; CDR3 protein: CASSLSGDGGQPQHF
V gene: TRBV9; clone size: -; D gene: TRBD1; J gene: TRBJ1-3; CDR3 DNA: TGTGCCAGCGGAGGAAACAGGGGGCGGCCTGGAAACACCATATATTTT; CDR3 protein: CASGGNRGRPGNTIYF